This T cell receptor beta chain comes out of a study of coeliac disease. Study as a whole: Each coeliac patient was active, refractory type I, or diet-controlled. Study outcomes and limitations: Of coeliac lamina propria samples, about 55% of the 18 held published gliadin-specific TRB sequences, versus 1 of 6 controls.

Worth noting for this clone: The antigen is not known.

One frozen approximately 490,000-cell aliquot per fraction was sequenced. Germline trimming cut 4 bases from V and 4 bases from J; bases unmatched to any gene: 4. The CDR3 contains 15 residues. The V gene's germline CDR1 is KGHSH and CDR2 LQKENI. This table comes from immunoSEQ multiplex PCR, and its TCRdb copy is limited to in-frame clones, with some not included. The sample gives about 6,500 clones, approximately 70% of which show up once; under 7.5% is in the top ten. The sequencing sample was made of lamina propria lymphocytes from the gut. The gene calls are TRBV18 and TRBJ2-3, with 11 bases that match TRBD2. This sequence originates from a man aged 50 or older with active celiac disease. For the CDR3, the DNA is TGTGCCAGCTCACACCTAGCGGGAGGCGCAGATACGCAGTATTTT. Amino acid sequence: CASSHLAGGADTQYF.